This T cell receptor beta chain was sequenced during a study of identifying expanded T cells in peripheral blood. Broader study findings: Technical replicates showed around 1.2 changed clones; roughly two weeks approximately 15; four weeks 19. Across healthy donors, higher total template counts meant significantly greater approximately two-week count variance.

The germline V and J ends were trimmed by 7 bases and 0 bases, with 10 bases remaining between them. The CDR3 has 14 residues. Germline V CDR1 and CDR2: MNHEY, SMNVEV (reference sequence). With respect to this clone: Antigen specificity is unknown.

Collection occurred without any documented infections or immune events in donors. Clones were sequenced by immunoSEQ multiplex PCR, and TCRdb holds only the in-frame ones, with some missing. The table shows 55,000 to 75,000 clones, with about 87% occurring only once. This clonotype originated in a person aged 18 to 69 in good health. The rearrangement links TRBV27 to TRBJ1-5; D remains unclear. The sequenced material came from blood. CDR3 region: CASNLRYSNQPQHF. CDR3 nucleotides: TGTGCCAGCAACCTTAGATATAGCAATCAGCCCCAGCATTTT.